The 32 T cell receptor beta chains listed next were all sequenced from one sample in a study of T cell responses to AZD1222 COVID-19 vaccine. Profiled with immunoSEQ multiplex PCR; TCRdb holds only in-frame clones, not every one. This table holds roughly 120,000 clones, roughly 86% found once. The sequences come from peripheral blood, collected 28 days after the second AZD1222 dose. The receptors here all came from an adult who received the AZD1222 COVID-19 vaccine.

CDR3 loop: CASSFTEPGELFF. The CDR3 bases are TGTGCCAGCAGTTTTACAGAGCCCGGGGAGCTGTTTTTT. The V gene is TRBV27, the J gene TRBJ2-2; no clear D gene. Trimming took 3 bases from V and 6 from J, leaving 8 bases between them. The CDR3 length is 13 residues. In germline, CDR1 is MNHEY, CDR2 SMNVEV (reference sequence).

The J gene is TRBJ2-3, the V gene TRBV3-1 (or the pseudogene TRBV3-2); no clear D gene. CDR3 length: 15 amino acids. From germline, CDR1 is LGHDT and CDR2 YNNKEL (reference sequence). V dropped 4 bases and J dropped 1 base, with 12 bases sitting between them. CDR3 region: CASSPYRARTDTQYF. CDR3 nucleotides: TGTGCCAGCAGCCCTTACCGTGCCCGCACAGATACGCAGTATTTT.

The V call is TRBV19, the J call TRBJ1-4, with D perhaps TRBD1 (5 bases). V was trimmed by 9 bases and J by 14 bases, leaving 19 bases between them. Germline assignment: CDR1 LNHDA and CDR2 SQIVND (reference sequence). CDR3 size: 12 residues. The chain's CDR3 is CASSPDQGRLFF. The CDR3, as DNA: TGTGCCAGCTCTCCGGACCAGGGCCGGCTGTTTTTT.

V is TRBV28 and J is TRBJ2-1, with a possible D match to TRBD2 (6 bases). CDR3 length equals 16 residues. Germline CDR1 reads MDHEN; CDR2 reads SYDVKM. V lost 5 bases, J lost 0 bases, and 14 bases lay in between. CDR3 sequence (DNA): TGTGCCAGCAGTACGACTAGTGAGAGCTCCTACAATGAGCAGTTCTTC. This translates into CASSTTSESSYNEQFF. Full variable domain (remainder filled in from reference TRBV28 and TRBJ2-1): DVKVTQSSRYLVKRTGEKVFLECVQDMDHENMFWYRQDPGLGLRLIYFSYDVKMKEKGDIPEGYSVSREKKERFSLILESASTNQTSMYLCASSTTSESSYNEQFFGPGTRLTVL.

J is TRBJ2-7 and V is TRBV4-1; no reliable D call. V was cut by 3 bases and J by 6 bases, with 6 bases left in between. This CDR3 comprises 11 residues. In germline, CDR1 is MGHRA, CDR2 YSYEKL. The CDR3 sequence is CASSQGTEQYF. As DNA, the CDR3 is TGCGCCAGCAGCCAGGGAACCGAGCAGTACTTC.

The rearrangement joins TRBV4-1 to TRBJ2-3; 7 positions match TRBD2. J lost 1 base, V lost 1 base, and 8 bases had no gene match. The CDR3 covers 17 residues. CDR1 is MGHRA and CDR2 is YSYEKL in the germline V gene. CDR3: CASSQASGTLGTDTQYF. The CDR3 nucleotides read TGCGCCAGCAGCCAAGCTAGCGGAACGCTCGGCACAGATACGCAGTATTTT.

The chain uses TRBV6-4 and TRBJ1-1; D gene ambiguous. With 0 bases removed from V and 1 base from J, the gap between germline ends came to 6 bases. Germline values: CDR1 MRHNA, CDR2 SNTAGT. There are 14 residues in the CDR3. For the CDR3, the DNA is TGTGCCAGCAGTGACTCGACACCGAACACTGAAGCTTTCTTT. The encoded protein is CASSDSTPNTEAFF.

J is TRBJ2-2 and V is TRBV5-1; TRBD1 aligns across 8 bases. The CDR3 totals 16 residues. The V gene's germline CDR1 is SGHRS and CDR2 YFSETQ. V was clipped by 4 bases and J by 4 bases; unmatched bases: 9. CDR3 region: CASSPFRGQGTGELFF. The CDR3 DNA is TGCGCCAGCAGCCCATTCAGGGGGCAGGGCACCGGGGAGCTGTTTTTT.

This clone came up once. This rearrangement joins TRBV6-5 to TRBJ2-7, with 8 bases aligning to TRBD1. The CDR3 sequence is 15 residues long. The V gene's germline CDR1 is MNHEY and CDR2 SVGAGI. The ends lost 2 bases at V and 0 bases at J; junction bases unmatched: 3. CDR3 region: CASSYVQGASYEQYF. In nucleotides, the CDR3 is TGTGCCAGCAGTTACGTCCAGGGGGCCTCCTACGAGCAGTACTTC.

This chain joins TRBV11-2 and TRBJ1-2; the D gene is possibly TRBD1 (6 bases). CDR1 and CDR2 (germline): SGHAT, FQNNGV. CDR3 length: 17 amino acids. Trimming removed 2 bases from V and 8 bases from J, with 24 bases in between. In DNA, the CDR3 is TGTGCCAGCAGCTTACAAAAGCTGGGCACAGGGTTGAAGGGCTACACCTTC. The encoded protein is CASSLQKLGTGLKGYTF. The full variable domain, with the rest looked up from reference TRBV11-2 and TRBJ1-2, is EAGVAQSPRYKIIEKRQSVAFWCNPISGHATLYWYQQILGQGPKLLIQFQNNGVVDDSQLPKDRFSAERLKGVDSTLKIQPAKLEDSAVYLCASSLQKLGTGLKGYTFGSGTRLTVV.

The rearrangement links TRBV6-6 to TRBJ1-2; 9 bases line up with TRBD1. Trimming removed 8 bases from V and 7 bases from J; junction bases left unmatched: 5. Germline CDR1 and CDR2: MNHNY and SVGAGI (reference sequence). There are 12 residues in the CDR3. CDR3 sequence (DNA): TGTGCCAGCTGGGGACAGGGAGGTGGCTACACCTTC. Translation: CASWGQGGGYTF.

The chain uses TRBV11-2 and TRBJ2-5; 8 bases agree with TRBD2. Germline CDR1 is SGHAT and CDR2 is FQNNGV. The CDR3 has 14 residues. V lost 3 bases, J lost 5 bases, and 5 bases stayed unmatched. The CDR3 sequence is CASSFGGAYETQYF. The CDR3 DNA reads as TGTGCCAGCAGCTTCGGGGGGGCGTATGAGACCCAGTACTTC.

The chain employs TRBV6-5 and TRBJ2-7, with D uncertain. V was trimmed by 6 bases and J by 1 base, leaving 16 bases between them. The CDR3 is 15 residues long. Looked up from germline, CDR1 is MNHEY and CDR2 is SVGAGI. The CDR3 is CASRSRADLSYEQYF. The CDR3 bases are TGTGCCAGCAGGTCACGCGCGGACCTTTCCTACGAGCAGTACTTC.

V is TRBV7-9 and J is TRBJ2-6, with 7 bases aligning to TRBD1. The germline CDR1 and CDR2 sequences are SEHNR and FQNEAQ (reference sequence). With V trimmed by 4 bases and J by 0 bases, 3 bases remained unmatched. CDR3 length equals 16 residues. Written as DNA, the CDR3 is TGTGCCAGCAGCTCAGACAGGGCCTCTGGGGCCAACGTCCTGACTTTC. This translates into CASSSDRASGANVLTF.

V and J are TRBV4-3 and TRBJ1-5, with TRBD1 as a possible D gene (5 bases). Germline lookup yields CDR1 LGHNA and CDR2 YSLEER. V was pared by 0 bases and J by 6 bases, with 15 bases between. The CDR3 consists of 16 residues. The CDR3 region has the DNA TGCGCCAGCAGCCAAGATATTGCGGCAGGGAGTCAGCCCCAGCATTTT. Translated: CASSQDIAAGSQPQHF.

This clone appeared once. V gene TRBV4-1 combines with J gene TRBJ2-7; 8 bases map to TRBD1. This CDR3 has 13 residues. J gave up 4 bases and V 2 bases, and 1 base lay outside the gene matches. Germline V gene sequence: CDR1 MGHRA, CDR2 YSYEKL. The CDR3: CASSQNRGYEQYF. Written as DNA, the CDR3 is TGCGCCAGCAGCCAAAACAGGGGGTACGAGCAGTACTTC.

The chain has TRBV7-9 and TRBJ1-3; possible D gene TRBD1, 5 bases. Trimming took 3 bases from V and 0 from J, leaving 15 bases between them. Germline CDR1 SEHNR, CDR2 FQNEAQ (reference sequence). The CDR3 has 17 residues. The CDR3 region is CASSFPGFSSSGNTIYF. DNA for the CDR3: TGTGCCAGCAGCTTTCCAGGGTTCTCGTCCTCTGGAAACACCATATATTTT.

This rearrangement joins TRBV7-2 to TRBJ2-7; 15 bases are shared with TRBD2. The V segment lost 4 bases and the J segment 7 bases; nucleotides outside the gene matches: 5. The CDR3 is made up of 15 amino acids. Germline CDR1 and CDR2: SGHTA and FQGNSA. The CDR3 region has the DNA TGTGCCAGCAGCTCTCGGACTAGCGGGGGGGGAGAGCAGTACTTC. This encodes CASSSRTSGGGEQYF.

V usage is TRBV11-3 and J usage is TRBJ1-2; the D is unclear. Deletions cut 2 bases from V and 6 bases from J, with 16 bases between. The CDR3 sequence is 15 residues long. Germline loops: CDR1 SGHNT, CDR2 YENEEA. CDR3 nucleotide sequence: TGTGCCAGCAGCTTAAGGCCCGGGATTGCAGATGGCTACACCTTC. This translates into CASSLRPGIADGYTF.

The V and J genes are TRBV6-4 and TRBJ1-2; no clear D gene. The V gene lost 4 bases and the J gene lost 5 bases, with 8 bases spanning the gap. From germline, CDR1 is MRHNA and CDR2 SNTAGT. The CDR3 has 12 residues. Here the CDR3 reads CASSGFPYGYTF. The CDR3 DNA follows: TGTGCCAGCAGTGGGTTCCCGTATGGCTACACCTTC.

DNA of the CDR3: TGTGCCAGCTCACCAAGGGCCACTTTATGGGGAAATTCACCCCTCCACTTT. Translation: CASSPRATLWGNSPLHF. The rearrangement uses TRBV18 and TRBJ1-6; D is undetermined. The CDR3 length is 17 residues. V lost 2 bases and J lost 7, with 18 bases in between. CDR1 and CDR2 from the germline V gene are KGHSH and LQKENI.

The chain carries TRBV3-1 (or the pseudogene TRBV3-2) and TRBJ2-1; D possibly corresponds to TRBD2 (6 bases). Germline values: CDR1 LGHDT, CDR2 YNNKEL (reference sequence). V was shortened by 2 bases and J by 9 bases, with 14 bases between the two germline ends. This CDR3 has 14 amino acids. In DNA, the CDR3 is TGTGCCAGCAGCCAATCGGCGGGGACGGCTGAGCAGTTCTTC. Protein product: CASSQSAGTAEQFF.

The chain links TRBV28 to TRBJ1-6; the match to TRBD1 covers 8 bases. Per the germline V gene, CDR1 is MDHEN and CDR2 is SYDVKM. The CDR3 has 15 amino acids. V shed 6 bases and J 10 bases; nucleotides not matched to a gene: 11. The CDR3 DNA reads as TGTGCCAGCAGGGCCCAGGGGGCGGGGGGCTCACCCCTCCACTTT. Protein sequence: CASRAQGAGGSPLHF.

The V and J genes are TRBV7-6 and TRBJ1-1; 12 nucleotides agree with TRBD1. J lost 5 bases, V lost 4 bases, and 5 bases had no gene match. Per germline, CDR1 SGHVS and CDR2 FNYEAQ. This CDR3 spans 15 amino acids. This CDR3 is CASSSGQGAYTEAFF. CDR3 nucleotides: TGTGCCAGCAGCTCGGGACAGGGGGCGTATACTGAAGCTTTCTTT.

The rearrangement joins TRBV6-1 to TRBJ2-7; D is unresolved. This CDR3 has 13 residues. Germline lookup yields CDR1 MNHNS and CDR2 SASEGT. V lost 2 bases, J lost 3 bases, and 8 bases lay in between. As DNA, the CDR3 is TGTGCCAGCAGTGAATCTATTAGCTACGAGCAGTACTTC. This sequence encodes CASSESISYEQYF.

The chain has TRBV11-2 and TRBJ1-2, with D possibly matching TRBD1 (5 bases). The CDR3 runs 13 residues. Germline V gives CDR1 SGHAT, CDR2 FQNNGV. Trimming removed 4 bases at V and 7 bases at J, with 13 bases between. In DNA form, the CDR3 reads TGTGCCAGCAGCTCCCCAGGGTTAACTGGCTACACCTTC. It specifies CASSSPGLTGYTF.

This chain uses TRBV10-1 with TRBJ2-3; D ambiguous. The germline CDR1 and CDR2 sequences are WNHNN and SYGVQD (reference sequence). CDR3 length: 12 amino acids. Trimming took 6 bases from V and 2 from J, leaving 6 bases between them. The CDR3: CASSLDTDTQYF. The DNA for the CDR3 is TGCGCCAGCAGCTTAGACACAGATACGCAGTATTTT.

This chain joins TRBV6-5 and TRBJ2-3; 12 bases map to TRBD2. Germline V gene sequence: CDR1 MNHEY, CDR2 SVGAGI. This CDR3 is 16 amino acids long. The J segment lost 3 bases and the V segment lost 4 bases, leaving 5 bases of the junction unmatched. Written as DNA, the CDR3 is TGTGCCAGCAGTTCTCCACTAGCGGGGGGAACAGATACGCAGTATTTT. Its protein product is CASSSPLAGGTDTQYF.

The chain is built from TRBV7-2 and TRBJ2-1; D is undetermined. Germline CDR1 reads SGHTA; CDR2 reads FQGNSA. This CDR3 spans 14 amino acids. Trimming took off 5 bases at V and 3 bases at J, with 11 bases between the two ends. CDR3 nucleotide sequence: TGTGCCAGCAGCCCTCAGTCAGGCTACAATGAGCAGTTCTTC. Amino acid sequence: CASSPQSGYNEQFF. Full variable domain (rest looked up from reference TRBV7-2 and TRBJ2-1): GAGVSQSPSNKVTEKGKDVELRCDPISGHTALYWYRQSLGQGLEFLIYFQGNSAPDKSGLPSDRFSAERTGGSVSTLTIQRTQQEDSAVYLCASSPQSGYNEQFFGPGTRLTVL.

This clone was counted a single time. This chain connects TRBV15 to TRBJ1-2; 12 bases map to TRBD1. The V gene's germline CDR1 is LNHNV and CDR2 YYDKDF (reference sequence). The CDR3 spans 16 residues. Germline trimming cut 0 bases from V and 7 bases from J; bases unmatched to any gene: 6. The CDR3 here is CATSREGQGARTGYTF. The CDR3 DNA reads as TGTGCCACCAGCAGAGAGGGACAGGGGGCGCGTACTGGCTACACCTTC. The whole variable domain, filled in from reference TRBV15 and TRBJ1-2, reads DAMVIQNPRYQVTQFGKPVTLSCSQTLNHNVMYWYQQKSSQAPKLLFHYYDKDFNNEADTPDNFQSRRPNTSFCFLDIRSPGLGDTAMYLCATSREGQGARTGYTFGSGTRLTVV.

This clone was seen a single time. The genes are TRBV19 and TRBJ1-1; D uncertain. The CDR3 length is 14 residues. Germline CDR1 and CDR2: LNHDA and SQIVND (reference sequence). Trimming removed 2 bases from V and 1 base from J, with 8 bases in between. The CDR3 sequence: CASSITRANTEAFF. In nucleotides, the CDR3 is TGTGCCAGTAGTATAACAAGGGCGAACACTGAAGCTTTCTTT.

The chain carries TRBV6-5 and TRBJ2-2, with no clear D. V was cut by 5 bases and J by 6 bases, with 13 bases left in between. This CDR3 has 14 residues. Germline V gives CDR1 MNHEY, CDR2 SVGAGI. The DNA of the CDR3 is TGTGCCAGCAGTCCCCTACGTGGGTCCGGGGAGCTGTTTTTT. Its translation is CASSPLRGSGELFF.